The 27 T cell receptor beta chains given below trace back to one sample, sequenced in a study of Tregs in tolerant kidney transplant recipients. What these receptors recognize is not known. CFSE-labeled recipient PBMCs were cultured less than seven days with irradiated graft donor PBMCs, then FACS-sorted. TCRdb's copy holds only in-frame clones and misses some; the assay was immunoSEQ multiplex PCR. The data show about 15,000 clones, with around 49% seen just once and 3.3% held by the top ten. The sample was CD4+ T cells from blood cultured with allogeneic cells, taken before the transplant. These receptors were collected from a human patient who received a combined kidney and bone marrow transplant.

This rearrangement joins TRBV19 to TRBJ1-1, with a possible D match to TRBD1 (5 bases). V was clipped by 4 bases and J by 3 bases, with 15 bases between them. Germline V lookup: CDR1 LNHDA, CDR2 SQIVND (reference sequence). The CDR3 loop spans 15 amino acids. CDR3: CASSTLGVKDTEAFF. The CDR3, as DNA: TGTGCCAGTAGTACCCTAGGGGTCAAAGACACTGAAGCTTTCTTT.

The chain uses TRBV9 and TRBJ2-2, with TRBD2 matching over 8 bases. Germline V gives CDR1 SGDLS, CDR2 YYNGEE. The CDR3 extends over 17 amino acids. V trimming: 3 bases; J trimming: 2 bases; junction bases outside the gene matches: 9. Here the CDR3 reads CASSGGLAFLNTGELFF. CDR3 bases: TGTGCCAGCAGCGGCGGACTAGCTTTTTTAAACACCGGGGAGCTGTTTTTT.

This clone has only a few counts. This chain joins TRBV2 and TRBJ2-2; the match to TRBD2 covers 8 bases. Germline values: CDR1 SNHLY, CDR2 FYNNEI. Trimming removed 2 bases from V and 5 bases from J; junction bases left unmatched: 4. CDR3 size: 15 residues. This CDR3 reads CASSELGGVTGELFF. The CDR3 DNA reads TGTGCCAGCAGTGAACTCGGGGGGGTAACCGGGGAGCTGTTTTTT.

The chain recombines TRBV7-9 with TRBJ1-5; D is unclear. The CDR3 sequence is 14 residues long. V shed 5 bases and J shed 3 bases, with 11 bases lying between them. Germline CDR1 reads SEHNR; CDR2 reads FQNEAQ (reference sequence). This CDR3 is CASSEGLVNQPQHF. The CDR3 DNA sequence: TGTGCCAGCAGCGAGGGTTTGGTCAATCAGCCCCAGCATTTT. Supplemented by reference TRBV7-9 and TRBJ1-5, the full variable domain reads DTGVSQNPRHKITKRGQNVTFRCDPISEHNRLYWYRQTLGQGPEFLTYFQNEAQLEKSRLLSDRFSAERPKGSFSTLEIQRTEQGDSAMYLCASSEGLVNQPQHFGDGTRLSIL.

This clone was seen a few times. The V and J genes are TRBV29-1 and TRBJ2-4; possibly TRBD1 for D (5 bases). TRBJ2-7 explains the end of the DNA better; the J call may be wrong. Germline V lookup: CDR1 SQVTM, CDR2 ANQGSEA. The CDR3 spans 12 residues. CDR3 loop: CSIRQSSYEQYF. Here the CDR3 DNA reads TGCAGCATTAGACAGAGCTCCTACGAGCAGTACTTC.

The gene calls are TRBV9 and TRBJ2-5, with D hard to call. The V and J ends lost 4 bases and 1 base respectively, with 14 bases between them. The CDR3 covers 15 residues. Germline values: CDR1 SGDLS, CDR2 YYNGEE. In DNA, the CDR3 is TGTGCCAGCAGCTCCCACTCGATCCCCCAAGAGACCCAGTACTTC. Amino acid sequence: CASSSHSIPQETQYF. Filled out from reference TRBV9 and TRBJ2-5, the complete variable domain reads DSGVTQTPKHLITATGQRVTLRCSPRSGDLSVYWYQQSLDQGLQFLIQYYNGEERAKGNILERFSAQQFPDLHSELNLSSLELGDSALYFCASSSHSIPQETQYFGPGTRLLVL.

This clone has just a few counts. The chain recombines TRBV27 with TRBJ2-3, with TRBD2 matching 11 bases. V lost 6 bases to trimming and J lost 4 bases; unmatched junction nucleotides: 6. CDR3 length equals 15 residues. CDR1 MNHEY and CDR2 SMNVEV come from the germline V gene (reference sequence). The CDR3: CASSLSGGGPDTQYF. The CDR3 nucleotides are TGTGCCAGCAGCCTTAGCGGGGGGGGGCCAGATACGCAGTATTTT.

The genes are TRBV6-6 and TRBJ2-3, with TRBD2 identical over 8 bases. The CDR3 has 16 residues. Trimming at V came to 0 bases and at J to 7 bases, leaving 9 bases not matched to a gene. Germline values: CDR1 MNHNY, CDR2 SVGAGI (reference sequence). The CDR3 reads CASSYSGRTGGNTQYF. CDR3 nucleotides: TGTGCCAGCAGTTACTCCGGGCGGACGGGAGGGAATACGCAGTATTTT.

The sample holds a few counts of this clone. One end of the junction does not line up with germline, which may come from a read error. This specimen includes other DNA sequences encoding the same CDR3. The rearrangement uses TRBV11-3 and TRBJ1-6, with D hard to call. CDR1 and CDR2 from the germline V gene are SGHNT and YENEEA. The CDR3 runs 13 residues. In DNA form, the CDR3 reads TGTGCCAGCAGCTTTACCTATAATTCCCCCCTCCACTTT. Protein product: CASSFTYNSPLHF.

This clone is medium-sized. One end of the junction is discordant with germline, which a read error may explain. This rearrangement joins TRBV7-2 to TRBJ2-1; maybe TRBD2 (5 bases). Germline CDR1 and CDR2: SGHTA and FQGNSA. The CDR3 consists of 15 residues. The CDR3 DNA reads as TGTGCCAGCACCCGCATGCGGCTAGCCTACGATGAGCAGTTCTTC. Translating gives CASTRMRLAYDEQFF.

This clone is classed as medium-sized (0.01 to 0.1%). The V gene is TRBV2, the J gene TRBJ2-5; D is undetermined. Germline CDR1 and CDR2: SNHLY and FYNNEI. The CDR3 extends over 13 amino acids. V was trimmed by 5 bases and J by 1 base, leaving 8 bases between them. CDR3 DNA sequence: TGTGCCAGCAGTTATCGGAGCCAAGAGACCCAGTACTTC. It specifies CASSYRSQETQYF.

This clone has a handful of counts. The chain uses TRBV5-1 and TRBJ1-1; no clear D gene. Trimming took off 2 bases at V and 5 bases at J, with 10 bases between the two ends. The CDR3 loop spans 13 amino acids. Per the germline V gene, CDR1 is SGHRS and CDR2 is YFSETQ. The DNA for the CDR3 is TGCGCCAGCAGCTTCGCAGGCGTAACTGAAGCTTTCTTT. Translating it yields CASSFAGVTEAFF.

This clone was found a few times. The V call is TRBV5-1, the J call TRBJ2-1, with 7 bases fitting TRBD2. CDR1 is SGHRS, CDR2 YFSETQ, per germline. V shed 4 bases, J shed 0 bases, and the junction held 4 bases outside the gene matches. The CDR3 extends over 15 amino acids. DNA of the CDR3: TGCGCCAGCAGCCCAGCGGGACTCTCCTACAATGAGCAGTTCTTC. Its protein is CASSPAGLSYNEQFF.

The rearrangement links TRBV9 to TRBJ2-3; 9 bases match TRBD2. Per the germline V gene, CDR1 is SGDLS and CDR2 is YYNGEE. Trimming took 3 bases from V and 2 from J; bases not matched to a gene: 4. The CDR3 is made up of 15 amino acids. CDR3 loop: CASSAIAGDTDTQYF. The CDR3 DNA reads TGTGCCAGCAGCGCCATAGCGGGGGACACAGATACGCAGTATTTT.

The chain employs TRBV6-4 and TRBJ2-3; D is perhaps TRBD1 (5 bases). The length of the CDR3 is 15 residues. Germline V gives CDR1 MRHNA, CDR2 SNTAGT. The V gene lost 4 bases and the J gene lost 0 bases, with 11 bases spanning the gap. CDR3 sequence reads: CASSVGAGSTDTQYF. The CDR3 nucleotides read TGTGCCAGCAGTGTAGGCGCAGGGAGCACAGATACGCAGTATTTT.

The chain combines TRBV7-9 with TRBJ1-2; 9 nucleotides line up with TRBD1. The V gene end was trimmed by 5 bases and the J gene end by 9 bases; junction bases not matched to a gene: 19. The CDR3 has 17 residues. Germline CDR1 is SEHNR and CDR2 is FQNEAQ (reference sequence). Here the CDR3 DNA reads TGTGCCAGCAGCCGACGCAGGACAGGGGAAAGGGGAAGCCGCTACACCTTC. Its translation: CASSRRRTGERGSRYTF.

As regards this clone: An end of the junction does not agree with germline; a read error may underlie this. This CDR3 is also generated by other DNA sequences in the sample. The chain recombines TRBV6-6 with TRBJ1-6, with unresolved D. The CDR3 covers 15 residues. Per the germline V gene, CDR1 is MNHNY and CDR2 is SVGAGI (reference sequence). CDR3 DNA: TGTGCCAGCAGTTTTGTAAACAGCTATAATTCCCCCCTCCACTTT. It encodes CASSFVNSYNSPLHF.

This clone has just a few counts. V usage is TRBV9 and J usage is TRBJ2-3; TRBD2 matches 7 bases. The V gene end was trimmed by 1 base and the J gene end by 1 base; junction bases not matched to a gene: 3. The CDR3 loop spans 15 amino acids. Germline values: CDR1 SGDLS, CDR2 YYNGEE. The CDR3 sequence: CASSVRGVGTDTQYF. Here the CDR3 DNA reads TGTGCCAGCAGCGTACGGGGGGTCGGCACAGATACGCAGTATTTT.

The chain has TRBV5-1 and TRBJ2-7, with D possibly TRBD1 on 5 matching bases. This CDR3 has 15 residues. V was trimmed by 0 bases and J by 0 bases, leaving 10 bases between them. CDR1 and CDR2 (germline): SGHRS, YFSETQ. CDR3 nucleotide sequence: TGCGCCAGCAGCTTGGGTGGGGCTAACTCCTACGAGCAGTACTTC. It yields the protein CASSLGGANSYEQYF.

This chain uses TRBV11-3 with TRBJ1-1; no firm D call. CDR1 and CDR2 (germline): SGHNT, YENEEA. V was pared by 3 bases and J by 1 base, with 6 bases between. This CDR3 region has 13 residues. The CDR3 here is CASSFAGNTEAFF. DNA for the CDR3: TGTGCCAGCAGCTTTGCAGGGAACACTGAAGCTTTCTTT.

A remark on this clone: The junction differs from germline at one of its ends, possibly a read error. The chain's CDR3 is CASSYSGGAPFYTF. CDR3 nucleotides: TGTGCCAGCAGTTACTCGGGAGGGGCGCCTTTTTACACCTTC. V usage is TRBV6-4 and J usage is TRBJ1-2, with a tentative D call TRBD1 (5 bases). This CDR3 contains 14 residues. Looked up from germline, CDR1 is MRHNA and CDR2 is SNTAGT.

This clone turned up a few times. The chain combines TRBV7-2 with TRBJ2-7; a possible D gene is TRBD1 (5 bases). V was cut by 5 bases and J by 6 bases, with 11 bases left in between. The CDR3 is 12 residues long. The germline V gene has CDR1 SGHTA and CDR2 FQGNSA. The CDR3 region has the DNA TGTGCCAGCAGCCCGACAGAGCGCGAGCAGTACTTC. Its translation is CASSPTEREQYF.

The gene calls are TRBV18 and TRBJ1-3; no clear D gene. Germline V CDR1 and CDR2: KGHSH, LQKENI. This CDR3 has 17 residues. Trimming left V 6 bases short and J 0 bases short, with 18 bases between. CDR3 region: CASSDPQALLSGNTIYF. The CDR3 bases are TGTGCCAGCTCCGATCCCCAGGCGCTCCTCTCTGGAAACACCATATATTTT.

The chain joins TRBV5-1 to TRBJ1-2; TRBD1 matches at 9 bases. J lost 3 bases, V lost 4 bases, and 7 bases had no gene match. The length of the CDR3 is 15 residues. The germline V gene has CDR1 SGHRS and CDR2 YFSETQ. The CDR3 is CASSRIRQGDYGYTF. The DNA of the CDR3 is TGCGCCAGCAGCCGGATCCGACAGGGGGACTATGGCTACACCTTC.

The chain links TRBV7-9 to TRBJ2-7, with 10 bases that match TRBD2. The CDR3 contains 16 residues. Per the germline V gene, CDR1 is SEHNR and CDR2 is FQNEAQ (reference sequence). The V segment lost 5 bases and the J segment 3 bases; nucleotides outside the gene matches: 10. CDR3 residues: CASSRGVSSGGYEQYF. CDR3 in DNA: TGTGCCAGCAGCAGGGGGGTGTCTAGCGGGGGCTACGAGCAGTACTTC.

V and J are TRBV23-1 and TRBJ2-1, with unresolved D. TRBV23-1 is identified as an open reading frame with a role that is uncertain. V was pared by 7 bases and J by 7 bases, with 14 bases between. The CDR3 contains 13 residues. Here the CDR3 DNA reads TGCGCCAGCACTAGGCATTCGGCGAATGAGCAGTTCTTC. Protein: CASTRHSANEQFF.

This clone is medium-sized by share. The chain recombines TRBV14 with TRBJ2-1; TRBD2 agrees at 11 bases. The germline gives CDR1 SGHDN, CDR2 FVKESK. The CDR3 loop spans 14 amino acids. Trimming removed 2 bases from V and 10 bases from J; junction bases left unmatched: 4. This CDR3 reads CASSQFRLAGEQFF. In DNA form, the CDR3 reads TGTGCCAGCAGCCAATTTCGACTAGCGGGGGAGCAGTTCTTC. Complete variable domain (other parts from reference TRBV14 and TRBJ2-1): EAGVTQFPSHSVIEKGQTVTLRCDPISGHDNLYWYRRVMGKEIKFLLHFVKESKQDESGMPNNRFLAERTGGTYSTLKVQPAELEDSGVYFCASSQFRLAGEQFFGPGTRLTVL.